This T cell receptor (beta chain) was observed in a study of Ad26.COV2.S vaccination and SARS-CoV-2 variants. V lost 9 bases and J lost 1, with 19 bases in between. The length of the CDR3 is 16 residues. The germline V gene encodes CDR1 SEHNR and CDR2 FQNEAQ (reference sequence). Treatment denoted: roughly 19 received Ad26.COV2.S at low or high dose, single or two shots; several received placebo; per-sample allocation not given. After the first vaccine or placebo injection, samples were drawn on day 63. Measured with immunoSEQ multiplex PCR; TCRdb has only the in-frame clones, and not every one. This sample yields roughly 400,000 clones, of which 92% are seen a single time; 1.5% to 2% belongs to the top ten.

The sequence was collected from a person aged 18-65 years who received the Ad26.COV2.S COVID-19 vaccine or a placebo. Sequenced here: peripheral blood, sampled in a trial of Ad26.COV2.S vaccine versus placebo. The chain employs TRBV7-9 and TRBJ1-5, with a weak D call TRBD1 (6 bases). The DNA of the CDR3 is TGTGCCAGTGCCGCGGGTACAGGGCTGAGCAATCAGCCCCAGCATTTT. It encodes CASAAGTGLSNQPQHF.